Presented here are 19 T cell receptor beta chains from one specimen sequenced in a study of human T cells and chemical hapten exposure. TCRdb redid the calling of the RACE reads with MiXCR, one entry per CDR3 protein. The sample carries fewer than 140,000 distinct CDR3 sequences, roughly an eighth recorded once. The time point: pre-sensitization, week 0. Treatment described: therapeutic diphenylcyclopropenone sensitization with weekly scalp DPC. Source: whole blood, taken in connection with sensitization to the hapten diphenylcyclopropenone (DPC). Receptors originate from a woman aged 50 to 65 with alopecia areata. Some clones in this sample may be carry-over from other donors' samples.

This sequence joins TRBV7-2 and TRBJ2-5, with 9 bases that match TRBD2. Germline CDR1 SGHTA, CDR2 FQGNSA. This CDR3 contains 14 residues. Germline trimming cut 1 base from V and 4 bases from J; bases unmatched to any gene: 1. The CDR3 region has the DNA TGTGCCAGCAGCTTAGGACTAGCGGCAGAGACCCAGTACTTC. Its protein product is CASSLGLAAETQYF.

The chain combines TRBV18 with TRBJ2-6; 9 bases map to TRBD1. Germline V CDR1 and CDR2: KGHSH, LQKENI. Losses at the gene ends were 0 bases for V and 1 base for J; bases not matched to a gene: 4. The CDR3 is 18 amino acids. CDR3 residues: CASSPPGQGLSGANVLTF. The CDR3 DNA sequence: TGTGCCAGCTCACCACCGGGACAGGGCCTTTCTGGGGCCAACGTCCTGACTTTC.

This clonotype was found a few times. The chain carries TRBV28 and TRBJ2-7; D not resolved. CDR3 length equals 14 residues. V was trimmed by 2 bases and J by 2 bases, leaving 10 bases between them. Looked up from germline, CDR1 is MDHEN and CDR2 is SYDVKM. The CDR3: CASSLIAPTYEQYF. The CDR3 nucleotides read TGTGCCAGCAGTTTAATTGCTCCCACCTACGAGCAGTACTTC.

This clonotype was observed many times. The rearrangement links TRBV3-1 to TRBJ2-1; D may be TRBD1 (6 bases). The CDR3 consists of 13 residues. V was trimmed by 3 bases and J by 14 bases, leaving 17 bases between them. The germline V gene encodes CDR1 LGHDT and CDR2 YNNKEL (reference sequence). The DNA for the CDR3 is TGTGCCAGCAGCCAGGACACAGGGCCCGGGAAGTTCTTC. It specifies CASSQDTGPGKFF.

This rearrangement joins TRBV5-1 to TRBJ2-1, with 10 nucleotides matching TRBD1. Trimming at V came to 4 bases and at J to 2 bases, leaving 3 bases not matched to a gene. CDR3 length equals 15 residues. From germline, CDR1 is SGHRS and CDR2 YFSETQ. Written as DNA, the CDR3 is TGCGCCAGCAGCGGGGGACAGGGGCCCTACAATGAGCAGTTCTTC. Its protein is CASSGGQGPYNEQFF.

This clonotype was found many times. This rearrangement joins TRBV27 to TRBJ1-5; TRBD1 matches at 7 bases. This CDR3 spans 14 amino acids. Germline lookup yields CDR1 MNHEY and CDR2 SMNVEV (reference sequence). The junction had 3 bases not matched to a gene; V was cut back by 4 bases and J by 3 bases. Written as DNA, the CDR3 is TGTGCCAGCAGTTCGGACAGGCTCAATCAGCCCCAGCATTTT. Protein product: CASSSDRLNQPQHF.

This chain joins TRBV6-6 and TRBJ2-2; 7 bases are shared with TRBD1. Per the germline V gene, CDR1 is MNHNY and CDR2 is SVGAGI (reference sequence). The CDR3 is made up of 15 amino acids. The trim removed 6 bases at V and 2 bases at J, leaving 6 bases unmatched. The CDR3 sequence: CASRPQGVNTGELFF. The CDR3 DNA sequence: TGTGCCAGCAGACCGCAGGGGGTAAACACCGGGGAGCTGTTTTTT.

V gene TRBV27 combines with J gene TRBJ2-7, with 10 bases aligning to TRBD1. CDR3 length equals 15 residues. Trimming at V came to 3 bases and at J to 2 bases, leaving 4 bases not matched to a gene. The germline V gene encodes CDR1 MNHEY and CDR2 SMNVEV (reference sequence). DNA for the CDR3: TGTGCCAGCAGTTTTAACGGACAGGGGGCCTACGAGCAGTACTTC. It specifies CASSFNGQGAYEQYF.

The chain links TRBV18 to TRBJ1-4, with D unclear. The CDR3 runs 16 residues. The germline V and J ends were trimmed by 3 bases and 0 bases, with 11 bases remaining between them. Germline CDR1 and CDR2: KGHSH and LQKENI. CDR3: CASSPVIGATNEKLFF. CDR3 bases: TGTGCCAGCTCACCTGTTATCGGGGCAACTAATGAAAAACTGTTTTTT.

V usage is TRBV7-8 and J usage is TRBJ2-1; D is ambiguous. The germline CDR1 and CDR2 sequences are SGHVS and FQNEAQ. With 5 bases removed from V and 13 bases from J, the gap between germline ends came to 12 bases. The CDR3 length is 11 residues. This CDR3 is CASSLGQSQFF. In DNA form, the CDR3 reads TGTGCCAGCAGCCTAGGGCAGAGCCAGTTCTTC. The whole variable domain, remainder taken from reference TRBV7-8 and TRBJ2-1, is GAGVSQSPRYKVAKRGQDVALRCDPISGHVSLFWYQQALGQGPEFLTYFQNEAQLDKSGLPSDRFFAERPEGSVSTLKIQRTQQEDSAVYLCASSLGQSQFFGPGTRLTVL.

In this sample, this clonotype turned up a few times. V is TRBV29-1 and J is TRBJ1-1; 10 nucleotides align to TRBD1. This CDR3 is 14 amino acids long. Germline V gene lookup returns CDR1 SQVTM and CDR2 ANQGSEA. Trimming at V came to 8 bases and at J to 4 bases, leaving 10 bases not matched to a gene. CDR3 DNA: TGCAGCTTCACCCGGCGGACAGGGGGCACTGAAGCTTTCTTT. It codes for CSFTRRTGGTEAFF.

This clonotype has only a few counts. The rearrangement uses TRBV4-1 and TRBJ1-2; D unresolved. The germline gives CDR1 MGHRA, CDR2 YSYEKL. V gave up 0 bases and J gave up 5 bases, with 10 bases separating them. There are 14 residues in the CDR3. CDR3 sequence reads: CASSQDAGIYGYTF. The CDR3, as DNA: TGCGCCAGCAGCCAAGATGCAGGAATATATGGCTACACCTTC.

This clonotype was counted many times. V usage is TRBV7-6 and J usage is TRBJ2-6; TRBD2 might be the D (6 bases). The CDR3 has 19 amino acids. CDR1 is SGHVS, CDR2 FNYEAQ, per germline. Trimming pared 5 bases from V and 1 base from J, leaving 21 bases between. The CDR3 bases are TGTGCCAGCAGCCCACGGGGGATGGAAGTGATTTCTGGGGCCAACGTCCTGACTTTC. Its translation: CASSPRGMEVISGANVLTF. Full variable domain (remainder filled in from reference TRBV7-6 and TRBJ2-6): GAGVSQSPRYKVTKRGQDVALRCDPISGHVSLYWYRQALGQGPEFLTYFNYEAQQDKSGLPNDRFSAERPEGSISTLTIQRTEQRDSAMYRCASSPRGMEVISGANVLTFGAGSRLTVL.

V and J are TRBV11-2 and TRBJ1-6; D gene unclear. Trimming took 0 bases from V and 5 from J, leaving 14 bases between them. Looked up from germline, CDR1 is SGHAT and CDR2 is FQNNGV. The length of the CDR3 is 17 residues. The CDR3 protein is CASSLDTVPTNNSPLHF. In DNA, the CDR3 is TGTGCCAGCAGCTTAGATACAGTCCCCACCAATAATTCACCCCTCCACTTT.

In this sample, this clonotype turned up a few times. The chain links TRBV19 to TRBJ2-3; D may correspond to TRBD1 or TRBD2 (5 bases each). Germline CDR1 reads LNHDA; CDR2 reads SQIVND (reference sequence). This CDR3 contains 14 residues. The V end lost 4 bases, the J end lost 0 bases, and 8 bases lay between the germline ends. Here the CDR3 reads CASSTWDSTDTQYF. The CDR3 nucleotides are TGTGCCAGTAGTACCTGGGACAGCACAGATACGCAGTATTTT.

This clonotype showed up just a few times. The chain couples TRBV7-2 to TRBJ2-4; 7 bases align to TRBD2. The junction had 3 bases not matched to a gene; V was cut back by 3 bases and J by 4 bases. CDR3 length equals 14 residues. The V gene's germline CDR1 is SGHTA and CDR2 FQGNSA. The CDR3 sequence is CASSFQAGKNIQYF. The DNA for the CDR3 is TGTGCCAGCAGCTTCCAAGCGGGGAAAAACATTCAGTACTTC.

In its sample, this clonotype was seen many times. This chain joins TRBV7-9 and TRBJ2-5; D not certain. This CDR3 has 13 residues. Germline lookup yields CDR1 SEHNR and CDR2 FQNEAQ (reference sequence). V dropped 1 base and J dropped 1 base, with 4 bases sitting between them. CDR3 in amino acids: CASSLGAQETQYF. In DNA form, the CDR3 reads TGTGCCAGCAGCTTAGGAGCCCAAGAGACCCAGTACTTC.

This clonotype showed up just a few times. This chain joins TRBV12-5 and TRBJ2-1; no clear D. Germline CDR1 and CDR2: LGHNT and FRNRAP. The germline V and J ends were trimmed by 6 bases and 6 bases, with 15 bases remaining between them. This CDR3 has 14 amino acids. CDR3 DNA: TGTGCTAGTGGGCCTGATGTCCCCGGCAATGAGCAGTTCTTC. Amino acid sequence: CASGPDVPGNEQFF. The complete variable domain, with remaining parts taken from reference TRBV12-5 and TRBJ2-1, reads DARVTQTPRHKVTEMGQEVTMRCQPILGHNTVFWYRQTMMQGLELLAYFRNRAPLDDSGMPKDRFSAEMPDATLATLKIQPSEPRDSAVYFCASGPDVPGNEQFFGPGTRLTVL.

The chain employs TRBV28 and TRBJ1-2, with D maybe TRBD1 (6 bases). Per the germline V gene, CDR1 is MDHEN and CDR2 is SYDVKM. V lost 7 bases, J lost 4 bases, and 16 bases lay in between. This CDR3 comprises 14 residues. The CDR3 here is CASIVRGAVYGYTF. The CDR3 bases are TGTGCCAGCATAGTCCGGGGGGCGGTCTATGGCTACACCTTC.